This T cell receptor (beta chain) originates from a study of shared clonotypes between healthy human individuals (TCRdb year 2020). For the study in its entirety: Two women and a few men aged 18 to 49 years were included in the cohort. For each donor, three plates each were used for CD4 naive and CD4 memory, two plates were used for CD8 naive, and one plate was used for CD8 memory. To estimate repertoire size and how much clonotype sharing occurs between individuals, the study deeply sequenced the blood TCR repertoires of five healthy adults. To increase sequencing depth and limit assay-specific biases, different laboratories used diverse techniques to prepare libraries and sequence TCR repertoires. Each donor's leukapheresis produced roughly between roughly 0.85 and 10 billion PBMCs. Study-wide findings and limitations: Sampling was restricted to blood, and TCR repertoires in tissue are likely to differ from TCR repertoires in blood. Rarefaction of sorted-subset datasets indicated incomplete sequencing despite the large sequencing depth. Naive subsets generally had larger estimated clonotype richness than memory subsets. Across several donors, around 5% of naive CD4, around 3.3% of naive CD8, about 2.3% of memory CD4, and approximately 0.42% of memory CD8 clonotypes were shared. Pairwise subsampling indicated that sequencing depth was expected to affect the degree of clonotype sharing among donors. Compared with non-shared clonotypes, clonotypes shared by all four sorted-subset donors had higher generation probabilities. Because the study included a small number of donors, the genetic and exposure-history diversity represented was limited.

Donors were healthy HIV-negative adults with no recently reported acute infections or vaccinations. Every donor was a Caucasian adult residing in Nashville, Tennessee, USA. CD4+ T cells were enriched by magnetic negative selection; naive cells were then positively selected on CD45RA, and the negative fraction formed the memory subset. After blood collection by leukapheresis, PBMCs were isolated using Ficoll-Histopaque density gradient centrifugation and then cryopreserved in the vapor phase of liquid nitrogen. Purity and quantity of every magnetically sorted T cell population were checked by analytical flow cytometry. Each sorted fraction had its genomic DNA isolated and then quantified by UV absorbance on a Nanodrop 2000c. Comments on this clone: The clone's antigen remains unknown. Base quality data are lacking; no much larger clone is found one base away.

Using the deep immunoSEQ assay, multiplex PCR amplified TCR CDR3 regions from genomic DNA. Extracted genomic DNA from each cell subset was distributed evenly across all wells of several immunoSEQ 96-well plates, and each plate was treated as a replicate. For sorted subsets, each replicate PCR was loaded with 200 ng genomic DNA, equivalent to approximately 33,000 T cell genomes. Purified libraries were measured with a Qubit 3.0 fluorometer, size-checked on a Bioanalyzer 2100, and measured again with the KAPA Library Quantification kit. A separate single-read 150-cycle Illumina NextSeq 550 flow cell was used to sequence each immunoSEQ 96-well plate. The authors' analysis ran thus. Because only junctional sequences without quality scores were contained in the immunoSEQ output, filtering matching that applied to full-length reads could not be performed. To assign V/J genes and CDR3, sequences were annotated against IMGT germline references using PyIR, a Python wrapper for IgBLAST v1.9. Any read was removed if the V/J assignment was weak (E-value above 1e-6), the CDR3 was missing, or the read contained stop codons, out-of-frame junctions, or ambiguous translated residues. V3J clonotypes were defined by identical inferred V gene, J gene, and CDR3 amino acid sequence. The percentage overlap between two repertoires was calculated by dividing the number of shared unique clonotypes by the size of the smaller repertoire. Repertoire richness was assessed with RTK rarefaction, the Chao1 estimator, and Recon v2.1 estimates of unobserved clonotypes. For all TCRbeta clonotypes obtained by the gDNA method from several donors, generation probabilities were computed with OLGA. The table comes from immuneACCESS by way of TCRdb, which keeps in-frame sequences with V and J called. Part of the clones is missing from these tables; in studies checked, under half for an unresolved V gene and the rest for unknown reasons. The DNA was the basis for D and trimming; V, J and clone size are from that table. The sample contains around 2.5 million clones, approximately 93% of them found a single time. The ten largest clones capture 0.35% to 0.45% of the sample.

From the cysteine through the phenylalanine, the CDR3 covers 16 amino acids. Of the read, only the CDR3 DNA is kept; its 48 bases are in frame from base 1. CDR1 ENHRY and CDR2 SYGVKD were looked up in the germline V gene. V lost 10 bases and J lost 3 bases, and the count of bases not matched to a germline gene is 16. Material: naive CD4+ T cells from PBMCs. The cell subset or site label, read with the paper, signifies: CD45RA+ positively selected. This sequence originates from a man aged 18 to 30 in good health. Some clones in this sample may be carry-over from other donors' samples. This chain joins TRBV10-3 to TRBJ2-3; the central 7 bases match TRBD1. The CDR3 protein sequence reads: CATSDRPGQVTDTQYF. The nucleotides read TGTGCCACCTCTGATCGCCCTGGACAGGTGACAGATACGCAGTATTTT.